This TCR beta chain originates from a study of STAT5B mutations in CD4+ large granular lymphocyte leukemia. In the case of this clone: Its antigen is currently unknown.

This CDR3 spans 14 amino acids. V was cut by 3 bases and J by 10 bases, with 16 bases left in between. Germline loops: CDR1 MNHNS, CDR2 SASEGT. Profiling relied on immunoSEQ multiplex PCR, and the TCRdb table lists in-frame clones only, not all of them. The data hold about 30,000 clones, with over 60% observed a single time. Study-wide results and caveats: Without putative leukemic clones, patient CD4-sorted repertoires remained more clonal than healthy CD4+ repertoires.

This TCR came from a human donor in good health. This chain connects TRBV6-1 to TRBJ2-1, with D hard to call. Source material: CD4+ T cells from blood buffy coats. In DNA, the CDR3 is TGTGCCAGCAGTGACCGTCGTACCATTATGGAGCAGTTCTTC. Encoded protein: CASSDRRTIMEQFF.